This TCR beta chain was sequenced for a study of cytomegalovirus exposure and HLA in healthy donors. Healthy bone marrow donors supplied every sample. The study ran its PCR with 60 Vbeta and 13 Jbeta primers. Using immunoSEQ multiplex PCR, the repertoire was profiled, and TCRdb retains in-frame clones only, with some absent. The data show about 140,000 clones, 82% seen once. The receptor was isolated from a man in his thirties or forties in good health and CMV-seropositive. Specimen: PBMCs.

The CDR3 reads CASSLGRVGYEQYF. The CDR3 nucleotides are TGTGCCAGCAGCTTGGGGCGGGTGGGATACGAGCAGTACTTC. This sequence joins TRBV5-6 and TRBJ2-7; the D gene is possibly TRBD2 (5 bases). Trimming cost V 0 bases and J 4 bases, with 11 bases left between them. From germline, CDR1 is SGHDT and CDR2 YYEEEE. The length of the CDR3 is 14 residues. The full variable domain, its missing parts supplied by reference TRBV5-6 and TRBJ2-7, is DAGVTQSPTHLIKTRGQQVTLRCSPKSGHDTVSWYQQALGQGPQFIFQYYEEEERQRGNFPDRFSGHQFPNYSSELNVNALLLGDSALYLCASSLGRVGYEQYFGPGTRLTVT.